Presented here are 13 T cell receptor beta chains from one specimen sequenced in a study of blood T cell repertoires in COVID-19. Clones were read by immunoSEQ multiplex PCR, and TCRdb kept only the in-frame ones, dropping some. The data show over 90,000 clones, with almost 85% seen just once and 6% to 7.5% held by the top ten. The sample comprised peripheral blood. Every receptor here comes from a man in his fifties or sixties with active or convalescent COVID-19.

This sequence joins TRBV4-3 and TRBJ1-1; TRBD1 is a possible D gene (6 bases). V was cut by 3 bases and J by 0 bases, with 8 bases left in between. CDR3 length: 14 residues. CDR1 is LGHNA and CDR2 is YSLEER in the germline V gene. CDR3 sequence (DNA): TGCGCCAGCAGCCACAGGGGTTTGAACACTGAAGCTTTCTTT. It translates to CASSHRGLNTEAFF.

In DNA form, the CDR3 reads TGCAGTGAAAGTCCCCTCGGGGGCTACACCTTC. Encoded protein: CSESPLGGYTF. J is TRBJ1-2 and V is TRBV20-1; D unresolved. This CDR3 has 11 amino acids. V was clipped by 7 bases and J by 8 bases, with 14 bases between them. Germline CDR1 and CDR2: DFQATT and SNEGSKA (reference sequence).

The V gene is TRBV15, the J gene TRBJ1-1; no clear D. CDR1 is LNHNV and CDR2 is YYDKDF in the germline V gene (reference sequence). Trimming took off 1 base at V and 0 bases at J, with 9 bases between the two ends. The CDR3 runs to 15 residues. CDR3 sequence reads: CATSRVSDMNTEAFF. CDR3 in DNA: TGTGCCACCAGCAGAGTCTCAGACATGAACACTGAAGCTTTCTTT.

This clone was found once. The chain has TRBV10-2 and TRBJ1-4; 8 bases fit TRBD1. Germline CDR1 is WSHSY and CDR2 is SAAADI. J gave up 4 bases and V 2 bases, and 0 bases lay outside the gene matches. The CDR3 totals 14 residues. The CDR3 sequence: CASSEGQGNEKLFF. CDR3 bases: TGCGCCAGCAGTGAGGGACAGGGTAATGAAAAACTGTTTTTT.

This sequence joins TRBV10-1 and TRBJ2-5; TRBD1 matches 7 bases. There are 14 residues in the CDR3. V shed 3 bases, J shed 5 bases, and the junction held 6 bases outside the gene matches. In germline, CDR1 is WNHNN, CDR2 SYGVQD (reference sequence). CDR3 sequence: CASSEVRGSETQYF. In DNA, the CDR3 is TGCGCCAGCAGTGAAGTCAGGGGGAGTGAGACCCAGTACTTC.

The chain uses TRBV30 and TRBJ1-3; the match to TRBD1 covers 7 bases. Germline V gives CDR1 GTSNPN, CDR2 SVGIG (reference sequence). With V trimmed by 6 bases and J by 0 bases, 8 bases remained unmatched. This CDR3 region has 15 residues. This CDR3 reads CACGGSGGSGNTIYF. For the CDR3, the DNA is TGTGCCTGCGGCGGGTCAGGGGGCTCTGGAAACACCATATATTTT.

The chain has TRBV5-1 and TRBJ2-7; D gene uncertain. The germline V and J ends were trimmed by 0 bases and 2 bases, with 3 bases remaining between them. Germline CDR1 SGHRS, CDR2 YFSETQ. The CDR3 extends over 12 amino acids. The CDR3 here is CASSLDTYEQYV. The DNA of the CDR3 is TGCGCCAGCAGCTTGGATACCTACGAGCAGTACGTC.

The chain joins TRBV6-6 to TRBJ2-1; D gene unclear. Trimming removed 6 bases at V and 2 bases at J, with 8 bases between. CDR3 length equals 13 residues. Germline CDR1 reads MNHNY; CDR2 reads SVGAGI (reference sequence). Written as DNA, the CDR3 is TGTGCCAGCAGCCTTTCTACCTACAATGAGCAGTTCTTC. Translated: CASSLSTYNEQFF.

The sample holds a few counts of this clone. J is TRBJ1-1 and V is TRBV11-2; weak D call: TRBD1 (6 bases). V was clipped by 3 bases and J by 4 bases, with 12 bases between them. The CDR3 length is 14 residues. Germline V gives CDR1 SGHAT, CDR2 FQNNGV. DNA for the CDR3: TGTGCCAGCAGCTTGGAGGGGGGGGTCACTGAAGCTTTCTTT. Encoded protein: CASSLEGGVTEAFF.

The chain employs TRBV13 and TRBJ1-3; 7 bases match TRBD1. Germline CDR1 PRHDT, CDR2 FYEKMQ (reference sequence). J gave up 0 bases and V 0 bases, and 14 bases lay outside the gene matches. CDR3 length equals 20 residues. The DNA for the CDR3 is TGTGCCAGCAGCTTAGGGCGTCCGGGACAGATTCCAAACTCTGGAAACACCATATATTTT. As protein: CASSLGRPGQIPNSGNTIYF.

The chain recombines TRBV5-6 with TRBJ1-6; D not certain. Germline V gene sequence: CDR1 SGHDT, CDR2 YYEEEE. CDR3 size: 14 residues. Trimming stripped 0 bases from V and 8 bases from J, with 9 bases between. CDR3 sequence (DNA): TGTGCCAGCAGCTTGGGAGGGAACCATTCACCCCTCCACTTT. Protein: CASSLGGNHSPLHF.

V usage is TRBV18 and J usage is TRBJ2-7; D is ambiguous. V was cut by 6 bases and J by 0 bases, with 6 bases left in between. From germline, CDR1 is KGHSH and CDR2 LQKENI. The CDR3 is 12 residues long. The CDR3 sequence is CASSQDSYEQYV. The CDR3 DNA is TGTGCCAGCTCTCAGGACTCCTACGAGCAGTACGTC.

The chain uses TRBV4-1 and TRBJ2-1, with TRBD2 matching over 9 bases. Germline trimming cut 1 base from V and 4 bases from J; bases unmatched to any gene: 5. Germline loops: CDR1 MGHRA, CDR2 YSYEKL. This CDR3 region has 16 residues. The CDR3 DNA is TGCGCCAGCAGCCAAGGAATAGCGGGGGCATACAATGAGCAGTTCTTC. Protein: CASSQGIAGAYNEQFF.